Described below is a single T cell receptor (beta chain) sequence and its context. Antigen unknown. The data belong to a study of shared clonotypes between healthy human individuals. Findings and caveats of the study: Sorted-subset samples were not fully sequenced, rarefaction indicated.

The CDR3 runs to 13 residues. CDR1 and CDR2 from the germline V gene are MNHNS and SASEGT. The ends were cut back, 11 bases at V and 3 bases at J, with 16 bases in the middle. Clones were read by immunoSEQ multiplex PCR, and TCRdb kept only the in-frame ones, dropping some. The repertoire consists of millions of clones, with more than 90% occurring once and the leading ten covering 0.11% to 0.15%. Material for sequencing was naive CD4+ T cells sorted from blood. Specified subset: CD45RA+ positively selected. The genes are TRBV6-1 and TRBJ1-2; the D gene is possibly TRBD1 (6 bases). The receptor was derived from a man aged 18 to 30 in good health. The chain's CDR3 is CAVQGTLDYGYTF. The CDR3 region has the DNA TGTGCCGTACAGGGTACTCTTGACTATGGCTACACCTTC.